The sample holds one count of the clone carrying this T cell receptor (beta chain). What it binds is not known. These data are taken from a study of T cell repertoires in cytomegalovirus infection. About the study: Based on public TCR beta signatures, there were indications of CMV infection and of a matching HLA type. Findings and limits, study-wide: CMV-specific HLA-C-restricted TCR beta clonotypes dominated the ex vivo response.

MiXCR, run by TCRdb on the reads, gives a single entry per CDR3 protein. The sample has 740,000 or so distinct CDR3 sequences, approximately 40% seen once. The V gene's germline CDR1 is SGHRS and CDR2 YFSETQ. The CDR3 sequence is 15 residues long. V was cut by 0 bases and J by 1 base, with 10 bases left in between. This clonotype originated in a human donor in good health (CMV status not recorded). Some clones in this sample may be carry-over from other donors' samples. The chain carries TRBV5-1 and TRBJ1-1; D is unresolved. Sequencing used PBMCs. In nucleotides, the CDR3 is TGCGCCAGCAGCTTGGGGGTCAAGACGAACACTGAAGCTTTCTTT. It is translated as CASSLGVKTNTEAFF.